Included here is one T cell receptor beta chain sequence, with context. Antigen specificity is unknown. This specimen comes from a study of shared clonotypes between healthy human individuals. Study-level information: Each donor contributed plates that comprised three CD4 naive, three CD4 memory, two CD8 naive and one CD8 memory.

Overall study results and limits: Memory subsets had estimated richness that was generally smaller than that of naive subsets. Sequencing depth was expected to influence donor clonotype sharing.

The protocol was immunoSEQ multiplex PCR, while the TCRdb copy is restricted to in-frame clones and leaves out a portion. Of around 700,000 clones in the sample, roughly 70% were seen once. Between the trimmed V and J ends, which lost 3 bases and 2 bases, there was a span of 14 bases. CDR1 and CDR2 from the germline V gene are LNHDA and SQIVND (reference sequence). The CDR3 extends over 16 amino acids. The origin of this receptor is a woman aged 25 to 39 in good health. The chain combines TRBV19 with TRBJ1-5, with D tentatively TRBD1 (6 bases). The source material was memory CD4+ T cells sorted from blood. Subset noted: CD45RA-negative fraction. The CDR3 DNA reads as TGTGCCAGTAGTATCATTACAGGGACGGGCAATCAGCCCCAGCATTTT. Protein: CASSIITGTGNQPQHF.